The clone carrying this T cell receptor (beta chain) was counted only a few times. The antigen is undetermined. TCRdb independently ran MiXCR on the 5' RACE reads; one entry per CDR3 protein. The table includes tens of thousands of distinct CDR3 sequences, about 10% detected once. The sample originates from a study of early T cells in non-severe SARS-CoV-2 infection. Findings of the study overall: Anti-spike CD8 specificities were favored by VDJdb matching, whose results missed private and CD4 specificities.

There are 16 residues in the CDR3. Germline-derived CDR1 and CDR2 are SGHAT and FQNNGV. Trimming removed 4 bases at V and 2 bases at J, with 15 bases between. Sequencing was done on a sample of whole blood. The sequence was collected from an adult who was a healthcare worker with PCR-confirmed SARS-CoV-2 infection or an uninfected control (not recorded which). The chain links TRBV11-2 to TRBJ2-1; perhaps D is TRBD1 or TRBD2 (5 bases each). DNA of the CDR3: TGTGCCAGCAGCTCCCCCTCCGGGGCTGCCTACAATGAGCAGTTCTTC. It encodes CASSSPSGAAYNEQFF.